The clone carrying this T cell receptor beta chain came up a few times. This sample was taken from a study of T-cell memory formation after mild COVID-19. 5'RACE primed from the constant segment yielded TCR alpha and TCR beta cDNA libraries bearing sample barcodes and UMIs. TCRdb processed the 5' RACE reads anew with MiXCR; each CDR3 protein has one entry. The table records 250,000 to 350,000 distinct CDR3 sequences, 15% to 20% of them present only once. The sequencing sample was made of PBMCs or a T cell subset sorted from them (not recorded which). The sequence was obtained from a man between 18 and 29 years old who had mild COVID-19 (a few samples of this study predate the infection). Cell type and time point are not known.

Here the CDR3 DNA reads TGCGCCAGCAGCCAAGGTTCCAGCCTTAGCACAGATACGCAGTATTTT. Amino acid sequence: CASSQGSSLSTDTQYF. The chain carries TRBV4-3 and TRBJ2-3; D gene ambiguous. Germline CDR1 LGHNA, CDR2 YSLEER. Trimming took 1 base from V and 0 from J, leaving 11 bases between them. This CDR3 comprises 16 residues.